The text below deals with one T cell receptor (beta chain). Its antigen is undetermined. The sample comes from a study of T cell responses to AZD1222 COVID-19 vaccine. The study's findings and limits: Clonal diversity was possibly underestimated, and the donors were mostly white British, with more females.

Sequencing used immunoSEQ multiplex PCR; TCRdb keeps in-frame clones, though not all of them. The sample lists under 150,000 clones; roughly 90% were seen once. This CDR3 is built from 15 residues. CDR1 is MDHEN, CDR2 SYDVKM, per germline. V lost 5 bases and J lost 4; bases outside the gene matches: 7. The TCR originated in an adult in good health. The rearrangement joins TRBV28 to TRBJ2-3, with 9 bases identical to TRBD2. Source: peripheral blood, taken on day 0 of AZD1222 vaccination. CDR3 DNA sequence: TGTGCCAGCAGTCAGGCGGGAGGGGGTGCAGATACGCAGTATTTT. Its protein is CASSQAGGGADTQYF.